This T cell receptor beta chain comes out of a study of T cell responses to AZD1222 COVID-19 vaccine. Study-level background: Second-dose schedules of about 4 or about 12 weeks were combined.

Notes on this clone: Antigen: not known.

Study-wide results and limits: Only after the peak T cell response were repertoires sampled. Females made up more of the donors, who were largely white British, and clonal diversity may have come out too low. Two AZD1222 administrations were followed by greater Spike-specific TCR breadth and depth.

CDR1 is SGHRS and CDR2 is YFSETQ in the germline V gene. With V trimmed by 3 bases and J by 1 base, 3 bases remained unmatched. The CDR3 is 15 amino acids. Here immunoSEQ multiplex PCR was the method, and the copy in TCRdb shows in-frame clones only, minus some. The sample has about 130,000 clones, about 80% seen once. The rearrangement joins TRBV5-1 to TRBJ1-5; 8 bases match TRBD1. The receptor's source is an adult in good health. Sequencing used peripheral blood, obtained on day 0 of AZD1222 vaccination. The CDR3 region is CASSYGQGSNQPQHF. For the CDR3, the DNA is TGCGCCAGCAGCTACGGACAGGGCAGCAATCAGCCCCAGCATTTT.